This T cell receptor beta chain was documented in a study of identical twins. Concerning this clonotype: A read error may account for a junction end that differs from germline.

The germline CDR1 and CDR2 sequences are SEHNR and FQNEAQ (reference sequence). This CDR3 is 15 amino acids long. Via MiXCR, TCRdb re-called the 5' RACE reads, giving one row per CDR3 protein. Of 500,000 or so distinct CDR3 sequences detected, around 20% appear once; the ten largest clones hold 0.91%. This sample was shared with a second study, whose subject was T cells expressing NK-cell markers. According to that study: Most of the eight sequenced donors tested HCMV-seropositive; one tested seronegative.

The material sequenced was CD4+ T cells sorted from blood. The origin of this receptor is a woman aged 18-30 years in good health. The J gene is TRBJ1-4, the V gene TRBV7-9; D is unresolved. The CDR3 here is CTSSSISTSGEKLFF. The CDR3 DNA sequence: TGTACCAGCAGTTCGATTTCGACATCTGGGGAAAAACTGTTTTTT.